What follows are 2 T cell receptor beta chains derived from one specimen sequenced in a study of read filtering for tumor transcriptome and immune sequencing. This library used around 400 ng RNA and molecular barcoded adaptors spanning alpha/delta and beta/gamma chains. TCRdb passed the reads through MiXCR, listing each CDR3 protein once. Of around 130,000 distinct CDR3 sequences listed, 13% are singletons. Sample: a population of CD138-negative cells sorted from bone marrow. The receptors were sampled from a donor over 35 with multiple myeloma.

This clonotype has at least ten counts. V is TRBV20-1 and J is TRBJ2-1, with a weak D call TRBD2 (6 bases). Germline CDR1 DFQATT, CDR2 SNEGSKA (reference sequence). The CDR3 is 15 amino acids. V shed 3 bases and J shed 0 bases, with 12 bases lying between them. The CDR3 loop reads CSASLGSHSYNEQFF. CDR3 DNA: TGCAGTGCTAGTCTCGGGAGTCACTCCTACAATGAGCAGTTCTTC.

This clonotype was found many times. V gene TRBV5-1 combines with J gene TRBJ2-1; D is undetermined. The V and J ends lost 4 bases and 2 bases respectively, with 10 bases between them. Germline V gives CDR1 SGHRS, CDR2 YFSETQ. CDR3 length equals 14 residues. The DNA for the CDR3 is TGCGCCAGCAGCCCGCCCCTGGCCTACAATGAGCAGTTCTTC. It is translated as CASSPPLAYNEQFF.